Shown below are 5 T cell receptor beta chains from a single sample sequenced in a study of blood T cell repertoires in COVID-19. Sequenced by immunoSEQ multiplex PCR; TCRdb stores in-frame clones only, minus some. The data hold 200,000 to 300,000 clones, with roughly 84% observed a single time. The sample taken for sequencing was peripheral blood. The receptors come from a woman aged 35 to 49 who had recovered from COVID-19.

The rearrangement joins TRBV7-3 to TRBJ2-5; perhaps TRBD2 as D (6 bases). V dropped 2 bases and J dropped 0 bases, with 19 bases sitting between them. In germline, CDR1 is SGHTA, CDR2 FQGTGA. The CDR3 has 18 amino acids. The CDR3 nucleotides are TGTGCCAGCAGCTTATTAGGGTCCGGAGCGGGTGACCAAGAGACCCAGTACTTC. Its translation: CASSLLGSGAGDQETQYF.

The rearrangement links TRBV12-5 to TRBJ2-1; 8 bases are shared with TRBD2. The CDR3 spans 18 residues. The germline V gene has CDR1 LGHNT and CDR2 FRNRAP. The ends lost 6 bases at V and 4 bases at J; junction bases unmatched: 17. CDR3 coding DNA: TGTGCTAGTGGCTGGTCGGGCGTCAGCGGGGGAAATTACAATGAGCAGTTCTTC. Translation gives CASGWSGVSGGNYNEQFF.

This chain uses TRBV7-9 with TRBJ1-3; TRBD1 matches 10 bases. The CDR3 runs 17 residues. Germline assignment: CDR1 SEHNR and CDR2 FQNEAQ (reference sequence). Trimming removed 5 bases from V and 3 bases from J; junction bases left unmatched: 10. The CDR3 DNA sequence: TGTGCCAGCAGCCCCCGAAGGACAGGGGGAATTGGAAACACCATATATTTT. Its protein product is CASSPRRTGGIGNTIYF. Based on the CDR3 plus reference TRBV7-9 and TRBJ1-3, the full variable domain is DTGVSQNPRHKITKRGQNVTFRCDPISEHNRLYWYRQTLGQGPEFLTYFQNEAQLEKSRLLSDRFSAERPKGSFSTLEIQRTEQGDSAMYLCASSPRRTGGIGNTIYFGEGSWLTVV.

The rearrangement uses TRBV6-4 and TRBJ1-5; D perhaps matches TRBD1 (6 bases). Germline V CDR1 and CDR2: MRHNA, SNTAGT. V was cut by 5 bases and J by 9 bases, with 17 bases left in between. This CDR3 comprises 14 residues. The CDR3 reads CASSPDSFAGPQHF. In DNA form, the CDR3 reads TGTGCCAGCAGTCCGGACAGCTTCGCGGGGCCCCAGCATTTT.

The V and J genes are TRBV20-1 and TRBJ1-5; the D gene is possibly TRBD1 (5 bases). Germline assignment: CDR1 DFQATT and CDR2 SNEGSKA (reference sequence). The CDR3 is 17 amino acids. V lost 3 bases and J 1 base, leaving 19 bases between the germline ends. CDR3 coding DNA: TGCAGTGCTAGTGTAGCAGGGCGGGAGAGCAGCAATCAGCCCCAGCATTTT. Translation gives CSASVAGRESSNQPQHF.